The TCR beta chain described here comes from a study of shared clonotypes between healthy human individuals. CDR1 SGHAT and CDR2 FQNNGV come from the germline V gene. CDR3 length: 14 amino acids. V was pared by 5 bases and J by 8 bases, with 18 bases between. The assay was immunoSEQ multiplex PCR, and TCRdb's table has in-frame clones only and misses some. The sample yields 2 million or so clones, 95% seen once. The chain carries TRBV11-2 and TRBJ1-1; tentatively, D is TRBD1 (6 bases). Sequencing was performed on naive CD4+ T cells sorted from blood. The subset was: CD45RA+ positively selected. This TCR came from a young man in good health. The CDR3 spells CASSPGAGPGEAFF. DNA of the CDR3: TGTGCCAGCAGCCCGGGGGCAGGGCCCGGGGAAGCTTTCTTT.